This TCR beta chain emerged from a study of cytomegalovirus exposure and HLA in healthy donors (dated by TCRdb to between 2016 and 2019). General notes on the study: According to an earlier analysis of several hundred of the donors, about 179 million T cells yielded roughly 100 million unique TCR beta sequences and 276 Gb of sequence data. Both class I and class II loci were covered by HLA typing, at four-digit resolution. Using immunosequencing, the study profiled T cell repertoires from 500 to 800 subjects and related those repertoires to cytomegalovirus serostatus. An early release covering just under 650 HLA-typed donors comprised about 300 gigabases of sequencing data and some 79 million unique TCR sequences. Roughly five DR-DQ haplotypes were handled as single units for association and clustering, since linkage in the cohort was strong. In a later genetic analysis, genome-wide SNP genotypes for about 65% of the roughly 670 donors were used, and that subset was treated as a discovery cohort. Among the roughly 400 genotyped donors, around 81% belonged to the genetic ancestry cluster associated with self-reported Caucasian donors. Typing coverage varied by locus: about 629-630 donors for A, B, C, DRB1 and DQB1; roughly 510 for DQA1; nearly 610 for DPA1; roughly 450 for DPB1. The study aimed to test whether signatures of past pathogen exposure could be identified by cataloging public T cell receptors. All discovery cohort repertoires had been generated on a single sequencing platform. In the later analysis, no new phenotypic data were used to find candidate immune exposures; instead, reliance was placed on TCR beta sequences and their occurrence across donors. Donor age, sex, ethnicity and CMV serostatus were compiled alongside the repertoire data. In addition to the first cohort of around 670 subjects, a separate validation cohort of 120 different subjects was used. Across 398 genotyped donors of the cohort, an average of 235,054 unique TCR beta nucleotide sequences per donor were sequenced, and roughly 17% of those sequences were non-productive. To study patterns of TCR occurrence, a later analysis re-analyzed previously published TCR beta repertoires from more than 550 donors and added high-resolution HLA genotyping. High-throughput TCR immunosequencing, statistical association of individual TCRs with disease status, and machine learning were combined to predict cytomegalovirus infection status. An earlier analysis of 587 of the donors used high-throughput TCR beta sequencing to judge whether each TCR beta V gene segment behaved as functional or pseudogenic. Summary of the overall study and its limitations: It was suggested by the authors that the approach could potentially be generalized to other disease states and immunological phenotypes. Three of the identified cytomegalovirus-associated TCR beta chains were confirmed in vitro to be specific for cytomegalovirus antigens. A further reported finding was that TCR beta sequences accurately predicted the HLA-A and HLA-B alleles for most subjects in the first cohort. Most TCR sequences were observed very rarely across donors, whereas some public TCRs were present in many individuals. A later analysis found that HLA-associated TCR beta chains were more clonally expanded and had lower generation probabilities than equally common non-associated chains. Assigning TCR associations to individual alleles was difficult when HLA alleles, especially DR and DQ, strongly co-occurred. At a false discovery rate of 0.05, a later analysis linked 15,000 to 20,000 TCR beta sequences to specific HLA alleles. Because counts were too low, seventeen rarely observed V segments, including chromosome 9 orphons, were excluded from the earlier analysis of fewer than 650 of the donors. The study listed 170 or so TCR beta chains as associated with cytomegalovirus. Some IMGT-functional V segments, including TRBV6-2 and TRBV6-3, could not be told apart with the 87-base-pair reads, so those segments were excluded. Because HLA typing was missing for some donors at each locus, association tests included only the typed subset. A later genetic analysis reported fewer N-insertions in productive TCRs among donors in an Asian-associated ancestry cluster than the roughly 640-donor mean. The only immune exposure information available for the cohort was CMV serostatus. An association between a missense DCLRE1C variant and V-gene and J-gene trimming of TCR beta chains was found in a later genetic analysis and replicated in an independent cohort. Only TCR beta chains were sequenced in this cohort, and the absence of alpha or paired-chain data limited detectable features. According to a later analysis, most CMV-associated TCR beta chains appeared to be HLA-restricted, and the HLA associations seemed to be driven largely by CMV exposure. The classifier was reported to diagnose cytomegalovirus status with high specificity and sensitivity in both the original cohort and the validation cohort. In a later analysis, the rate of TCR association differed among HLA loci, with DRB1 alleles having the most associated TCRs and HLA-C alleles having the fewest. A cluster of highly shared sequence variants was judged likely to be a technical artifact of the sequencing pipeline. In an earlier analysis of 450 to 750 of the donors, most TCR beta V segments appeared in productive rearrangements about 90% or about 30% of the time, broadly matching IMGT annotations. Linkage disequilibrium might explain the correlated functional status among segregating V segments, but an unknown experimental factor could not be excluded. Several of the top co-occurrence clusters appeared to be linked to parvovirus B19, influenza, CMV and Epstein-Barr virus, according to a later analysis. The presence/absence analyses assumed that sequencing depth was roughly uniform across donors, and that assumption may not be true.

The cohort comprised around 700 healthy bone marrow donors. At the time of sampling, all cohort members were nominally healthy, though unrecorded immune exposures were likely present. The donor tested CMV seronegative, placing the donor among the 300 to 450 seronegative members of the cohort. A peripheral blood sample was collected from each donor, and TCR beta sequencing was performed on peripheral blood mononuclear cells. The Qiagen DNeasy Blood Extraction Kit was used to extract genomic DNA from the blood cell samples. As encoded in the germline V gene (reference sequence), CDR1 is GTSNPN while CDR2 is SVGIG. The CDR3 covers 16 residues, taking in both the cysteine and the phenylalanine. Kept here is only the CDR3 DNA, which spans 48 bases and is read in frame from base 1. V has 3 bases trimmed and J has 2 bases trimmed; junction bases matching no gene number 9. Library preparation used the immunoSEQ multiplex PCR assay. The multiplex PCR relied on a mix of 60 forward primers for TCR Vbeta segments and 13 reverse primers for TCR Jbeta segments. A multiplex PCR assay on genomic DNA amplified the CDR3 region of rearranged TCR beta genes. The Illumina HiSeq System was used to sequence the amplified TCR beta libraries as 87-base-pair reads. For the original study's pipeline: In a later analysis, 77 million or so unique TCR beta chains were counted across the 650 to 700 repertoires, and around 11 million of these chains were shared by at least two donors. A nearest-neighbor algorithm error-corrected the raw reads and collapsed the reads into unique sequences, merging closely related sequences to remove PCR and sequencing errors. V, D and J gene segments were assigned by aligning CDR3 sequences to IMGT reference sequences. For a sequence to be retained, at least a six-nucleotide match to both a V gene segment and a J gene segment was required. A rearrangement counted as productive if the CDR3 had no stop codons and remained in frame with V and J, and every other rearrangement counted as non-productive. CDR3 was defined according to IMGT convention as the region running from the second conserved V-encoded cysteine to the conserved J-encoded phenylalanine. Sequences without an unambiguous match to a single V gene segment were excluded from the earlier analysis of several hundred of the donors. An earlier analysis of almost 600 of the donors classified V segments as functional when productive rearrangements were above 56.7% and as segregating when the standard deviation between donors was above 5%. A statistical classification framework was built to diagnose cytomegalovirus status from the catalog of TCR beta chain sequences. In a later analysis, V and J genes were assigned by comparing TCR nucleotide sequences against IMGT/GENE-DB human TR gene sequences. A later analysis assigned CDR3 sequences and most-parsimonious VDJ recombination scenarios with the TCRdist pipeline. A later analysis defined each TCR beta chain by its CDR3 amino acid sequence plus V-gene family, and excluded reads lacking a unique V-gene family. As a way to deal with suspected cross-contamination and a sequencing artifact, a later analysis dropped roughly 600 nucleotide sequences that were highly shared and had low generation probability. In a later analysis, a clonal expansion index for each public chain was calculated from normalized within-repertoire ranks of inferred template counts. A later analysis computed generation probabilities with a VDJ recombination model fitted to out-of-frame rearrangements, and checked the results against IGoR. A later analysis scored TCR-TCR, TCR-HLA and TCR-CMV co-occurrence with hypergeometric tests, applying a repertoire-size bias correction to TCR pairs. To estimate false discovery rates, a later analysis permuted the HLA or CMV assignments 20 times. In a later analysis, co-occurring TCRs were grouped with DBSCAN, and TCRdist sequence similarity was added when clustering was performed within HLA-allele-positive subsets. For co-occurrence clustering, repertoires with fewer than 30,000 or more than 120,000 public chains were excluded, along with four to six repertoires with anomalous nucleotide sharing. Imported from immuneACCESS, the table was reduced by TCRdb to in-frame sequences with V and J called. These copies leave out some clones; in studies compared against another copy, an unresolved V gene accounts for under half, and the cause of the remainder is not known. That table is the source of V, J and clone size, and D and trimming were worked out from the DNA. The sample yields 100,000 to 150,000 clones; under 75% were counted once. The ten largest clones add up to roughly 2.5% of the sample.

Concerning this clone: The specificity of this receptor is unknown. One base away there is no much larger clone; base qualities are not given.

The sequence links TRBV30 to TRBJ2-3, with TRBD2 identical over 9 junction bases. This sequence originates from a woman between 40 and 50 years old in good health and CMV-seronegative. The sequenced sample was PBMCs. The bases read TGTGCCTGGAGGACCGGACTAGCGCTACTCACAGATACGCAGTATTTT. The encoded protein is CAWRTGLALLTDTQYF.